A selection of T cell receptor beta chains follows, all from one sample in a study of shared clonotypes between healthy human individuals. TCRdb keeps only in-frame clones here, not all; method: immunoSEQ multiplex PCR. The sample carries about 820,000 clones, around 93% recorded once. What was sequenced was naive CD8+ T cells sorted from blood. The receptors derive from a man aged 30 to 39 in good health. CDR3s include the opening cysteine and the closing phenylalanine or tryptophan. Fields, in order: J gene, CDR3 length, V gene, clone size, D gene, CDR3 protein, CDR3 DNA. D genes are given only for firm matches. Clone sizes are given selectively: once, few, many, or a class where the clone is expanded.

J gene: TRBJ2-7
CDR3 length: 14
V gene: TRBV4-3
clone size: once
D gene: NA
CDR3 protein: CASSQVQGRYEQYF
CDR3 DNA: TGCGCCAGCAGCCAAGTCCAGGGGAGGTACGAGCAGTACTTC

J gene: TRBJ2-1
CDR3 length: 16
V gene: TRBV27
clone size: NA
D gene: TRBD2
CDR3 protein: CASSLTRRLADNEQFF
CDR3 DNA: TGTGCCAGCAGTCTTACCCGGCGACTAGCGGACAATGAGCAGTTCTTC

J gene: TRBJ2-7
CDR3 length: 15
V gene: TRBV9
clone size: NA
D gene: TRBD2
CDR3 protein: CASSVVGLRGDEQYF
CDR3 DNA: TGTGCCAGCAGCGTAGTGGGCCTGCGGGGGGACGAGCAGTACTTC

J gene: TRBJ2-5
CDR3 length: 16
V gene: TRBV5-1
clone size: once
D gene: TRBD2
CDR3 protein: CASSLAVGTSQETQYF
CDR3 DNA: TGCGCCAGCAGCTTGGCCGTGGGGACTAGTCAAGAGACCCAGTACTTC

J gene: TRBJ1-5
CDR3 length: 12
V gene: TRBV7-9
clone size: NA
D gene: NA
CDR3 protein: CASSFLDQPQHF
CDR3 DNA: TGTGCCAGCAGCTTCTTGGATCAGCCCCAGCATTTT

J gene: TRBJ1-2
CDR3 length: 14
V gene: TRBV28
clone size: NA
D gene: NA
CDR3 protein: CASSFSNVNYGYTF
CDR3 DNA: TGTGCCAGCAGTTTTTCTAATGTCAACTATGGCTACACCTTC

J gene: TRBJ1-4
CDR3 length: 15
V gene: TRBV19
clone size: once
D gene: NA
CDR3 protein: CASSLVMYSNEKLFF
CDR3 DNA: TGTGCCAGTAGTCTAGTTATGTACAGTAATGAAAAACTGTTTTTT

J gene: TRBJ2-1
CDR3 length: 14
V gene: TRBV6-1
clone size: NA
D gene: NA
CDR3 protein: CASSEMISYNEQFF
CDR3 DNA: TGTGCCAGCAGTGAAATGATCTCATACAATGAGCAGTTCTTC

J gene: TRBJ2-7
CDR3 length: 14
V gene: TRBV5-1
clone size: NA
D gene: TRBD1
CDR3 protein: CASSPRTGAYEQYF
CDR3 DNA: TGCGCCAGCAGCCCTCGGACAGGGGCCTACGAGCAGTACTTC

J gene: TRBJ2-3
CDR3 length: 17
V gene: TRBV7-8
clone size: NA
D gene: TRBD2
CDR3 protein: CASSFPRSGAGTDTQYF
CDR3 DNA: TGTGCCAGCAGCTTCCCCCGTAGCGGGGCCGGCACAGATACGCAGTATTTT